These 9 T cell receptor beta chains came from one sample sequenced in a study of blood T cell repertoires in COVID-19. Here immunoSEQ multiplex PCR was the method, and the copy in TCRdb shows in-frame clones only, minus some. The sample gives about 390,000 clones, approximately 90% of which show up once; 10% is in the top ten. Material for sequencing was PBMCs or T cells enriched from blood (not recorded which). The receptors shown here come from a woman aged 45-60 years who had recovered from COVID-19.

V and J are TRBV6-5 and TRBJ2-7, with D unresolved. CDR1 and CDR2 (germline): MNHEY, SVGAGI. The CDR3 totals 15 residues. Deletions cut 2 bases from V and 2 bases from J, with 13 bases between. The CDR3 is CASSYMATTPYEQYF. CDR3 DNA: TGTGCCAGCAGTTACATGGCCACTACCCCCTACGAGCAGTACTTC.

This chain joins TRBV2 and TRBJ1-2, with TRBD1 as a possible D gene (5 bases). V lost 4 bases, J lost 8 bases, and 11 bases lay in between. Germline V lookup: CDR1 SNHLY, CDR2 FYNNEI. The CDR3 consists of 12 residues. For the CDR3, the DNA is TGTGCCAGCAGTGCCCAGGGTGTAGGCTACACCTTC. Its protein is CASSAQGVGYTF.

The V gene is TRBV15, the J gene TRBJ1-1, with TRBD1 as a possible D gene (6 bases). Trimming pared 4 bases from V and 0 bases from J, leaving 9 bases between. The CDR3 runs to 14 residues. Germline assignment: CDR1 LNHNV and CDR2 YYDKDF (reference sequence). In DNA, the CDR3 is TGTGCCACCAGCACTGGGGGCTTGAACACTGAAGCTTTCTTT. Protein sequence: CATSTGGLNTEAFF. Based on the CDR3 plus reference TRBV15 and TRBJ1-1, the full variable domain is DAMVIQNPRYQVTQFGKPVTLSCSQTLNHNVMYWYQQKSSQAPKLLFHYYDKDFNNEADTPDNFQSRRPNTSFCFLDIRSPGLGDTAMYLCATSTGGLNTEAFFGQGTRLTVV.

Only one count was recorded for this clone. The chain employs TRBV5-1 and TRBJ2-5; 11 bases map to TRBD2. This CDR3 has 15 amino acids. CDR1 and CDR2 (germline): SGHRS, YFSETQ. V lost 2 bases to trimming and J lost 5 bases; unmatched junction nucleotides: 5. The CDR3, as DNA: TGCGCCAGCAGCTTCACTAGCGGGGGTAGGGAGACCCAGTACTTC. This translates into CASSFTSGGRETQYF.

The chain recombines TRBV5-1 with TRBJ2-5; 9 bases fit TRBD1. Unmatched junction bases numbered 6, after V lost 4 bases and J lost 5 bases. Germline loops: CDR1 SGHRS, CDR2 YFSETQ. The CDR3 spans 14 residues. CDR3 protein: CASSTGQGGETQYF. CDR3 nucleotide sequence: TGCGCCAGCAGCACGGGACAGGGAGGCGAGACCCAGTACTTC.

The J gene is TRBJ2-3, the V gene TRBV18; possibly TRBD1 for D (6 bases). V was trimmed by 1 base and J by 4 bases, leaving 9 bases between them. This CDR3 comprises 14 residues. CDR1 is KGHSH and CDR2 is LQKENI in the germline V gene. This chain's CDR3 is CASSPREGADTQYF. The DNA for the CDR3 is TGTGCCAGCTCACCACGCGAGGGGGCAGATACGCAGTATTTT.

The V gene is TRBV30, the J gene TRBJ2-5; 12 bases are a match to TRBD1. Germline V lookup: CDR1 GTSNPN, CDR2 SVGIG (reference sequence). V lost 3 bases to trimming and J lost 6 bases; unmatched junction nucleotides: 8. CDR3 size: 15 residues. The CDR3, as DNA: TGTGCCTGGAGCACGGGACAGGGGGCATGGAAGACCCAGTACTTC. Residues: CAWSTGQGAWKTQYF.

The chain is built from TRBV5-6 and TRBJ1-1, with 9 bases aligning to TRBD1. The germline V gene has CDR1 SGHDT and CDR2 YYEEEE. The CDR3 consists of 15 residues. V shed 2 bases, J shed 4 bases, and the junction held 6 bases outside the gene matches. In DNA form, the CDR3 reads TGTGCCAGCAGCTTAGGACAGGGACAGGGCACTGAAGCTTTCTTT. Translating gives CASSLGQGQGTEAFF.

The gene calls are TRBV7-9 and TRBJ1-1; D unresolved. The CDR3 extends over 15 amino acids. V dropped 5 bases and J dropped 5 bases, with 18 bases sitting between them. The germline V gene has CDR1 SEHNR and CDR2 FQNEAQ (reference sequence). CDR3 nucleotide sequence: TGTGCCAGCAGCCCTCCGTACAAGAGCGGGACTGAAGCTTTCTTT. Encoded protein: CASSPPYKSGTEAFF.